One and the same sample provided the 14 T cell receptor beta chains below, sequenced in a study of T cells in Graves' hyperthyroidism and ophthalmopathy. Using RNA transcripts as the source, TCR beta CDR3 regions were amplified. The primer set for the first-round RT-PCR of the TCR CDR3 was HTBI. TCRdb called the multiplex PCR reads again in MiXCR, with one record for every CDR3 protein. The sample has about 520,000 distinct CDR3 sequences, less than 25% seen once. The sample was blood. These receptors were taken from a man aged 18-30 years with Graves' hyperthyroidism.

This clonotype was recorded many times. The chain joins TRBV4-1 to TRBJ2-5, with unresolved D. Germline CDR1 is MGHRA and CDR2 is YSYEKL. The CDR3 has 14 amino acids. Trimming cost V 5 bases and J 5 bases, with 15 bases left between them. The CDR3 sequence: CASSTSGDFETQYF. For the CDR3, the DNA is TGCGCCAGCAGCACGTCCGGTGACTTTGAGACCCAGTACTTC.

This clonotype was seen a few times. The CDR3 sequence is CATIGGAEAFF. In nucleotides, the CDR3 is TGTGCCACCATAGGGGGGGCCGAAGCTTTCTTT. The chain joins TRBV3-1 to TRBJ1-1; possible D gene TRBD1, 6 bases. Germline V gives CDR1 LGHDT, CDR2 YNNKEL (reference sequence). The CDR3 contains 11 residues. Trimming pared 10 bases from V and 8 bases from J, leaving 14 bases between. Based on the CDR3 plus reference TRBV3-1 and TRBJ1-1, the full variable domain is DTAVSQTPKYLVTQMGNDKSIKCEQNLGHDTMYWYKQDSKKFLKIMFSYNNKELIINETVPNRFSPKSPDKAHLNLHINSLELGDSAVYFCATIGGAEAFFGQGTRLTVV.

This clonotype came up many times. The V gene is TRBV28, the J gene TRBJ1-2; no firm D call. The CDR3 extends over 13 amino acids. V lost 9 bases and J 3 bases, leaving 14 bases between the germline ends. Germline CDR1 is MDHEN and CDR2 is SYDVKM. DNA for the CDR3: TGTGCCAGTAACCCTACATGGGACTATGGCTACACCTTC. It yields the protein CASNPTWDYGYTF.

The V call is TRBV28, the J call TRBJ1-5, with TRBD1 as a possible D gene (6 bases). The germline V gene has CDR1 MDHEN and CDR2 SYDVKM. The CDR3 spans 14 residues. The V gene lost 4 bases and the J gene lost 6 bases, with 13 bases spanning the gap. The CDR3 DNA reads TGTGCCAGCAGTTCCAACAGGGATTTTCAGCCCCAGCATTTT. Its translation: CASSSNRDFQPQHF.

The V call is TRBV6-5, the J call TRBJ2-7; 9 positions match TRBD1. This CDR3 is 15 amino acids long. The trim removed 4 bases at V and 3 bases at J, leaving 7 bases unmatched. Germline CDR1 and CDR2: MNHEY and SVGAGI. CDR3 amino acids: CASSSVPGQGYEQYF. As DNA, the CDR3 is TGTGCCAGCAGTTCGGTTCCGGGACAGGGCTACGAGCAGTACTTC.

As regards this clonotype: No conserved phenylalanine or tryptophan is present at the end of the CDR3, so a read error is the likely explanation. This chain links TRBV2 with TRBJ2-2, with unresolved D. The V gene's germline CDR1 is SNHLY and CDR2 FYNNEI. Deletions cut 6 bases from V and 6 bases from J, with 5 bases between. This CDR3 has 11 residues. CDR3 bases: TGTGCCAGCAGGGGTGCCGGGGAGCTGTTTTTG. Translating it yields CASRGAGELFL.

This clonotype came up a few times. CDR3 region: CASSGAMHGYTF. The CDR3 DNA reads as TGTGCCAGCAGCGGGGCGATGCATGGCTACACCTTC. This chain joins TRBV2 and TRBJ1-2; D may be TRBD1 (5 bases). This CDR3 has 12 residues. V shed 6 bases and J shed 6 bases, with 11 bases lying between them. Germline lookup yields CDR1 SNHLY and CDR2 FYNNEI.

This clonotype showed up many times. The chain is built from TRBV2 and TRBJ1-1; no definite D call. Germline-derived CDR1 and CDR2 are SNHLY and FYNNEI. The CDR3 is made up of 14 amino acids. Trimming pared 4 bases from V and 1 base from J, leaving 10 bases between. The CDR3 DNA is TGTGCCAGCAGTGCCCGGGTTGCGAACACTGAAGCTTTCTTT. This encodes CASSARVANTEAFF.

The chain couples TRBV27 to TRBJ2-7, with D possibly TRBD1 on 5 matching bases. This CDR3 comprises 13 residues. The ends were cut back, 6 bases at V and 6 bases at J, with 15 bases in the middle. The V gene's germline CDR1 is MNHEY and CDR2 SMNVEV (reference sequence). The chain's CDR3 is CASSWQGLSEQYF. DNA for the CDR3: TGTGCCAGCAGCTGGCAGGGTTTGAGCGAGCAGTACTTC.

This clonotype was seen only a few times. The rearrangement uses TRBV5-1 and TRBJ2-7; D call uncertain. V was trimmed by 4 bases and J by 3 bases, leaving 11 bases between them. Germline lookup yields CDR1 SGHRS and CDR2 YFSETQ. The CDR3 spans 13 residues. As DNA, the CDR3 is TGCGCCAGCAGCCCCTCTTTTGGCTACGAGCAGTACTTC. It codes for CASSPSFGYEQYF.

This clonotype has more than one count but fewer than ten. The chain uses TRBV11-2 and TRBJ1-6; 7 bases align to TRBD1. The germline CDR1 and CDR2 sequences are SGHAT and FQNNGV. Unmatched junction bases numbered 7, after V lost 5 bases and J lost 0 bases. This CDR3 comprises 17 residues. The CDR3 loop reads CASSHDRASSYNSPLHF. In nucleotides, the CDR3 is TGTGCCAGCAGCCATGACAGGGCAAGCTCCTATAATTCACCCCTCCACTTT.

The chain links TRBV3-1 to TRBJ2-7; D call uncertain. Trimming took off 1 base at V and 2 bases at J, with 9 bases between the two ends. The CDR3 covers 14 residues. Per germline, CDR1 LGHDT and CDR2 YNNKEL (reference sequence). CDR3 amino acids: CASSQVMAPYEQYF. In nucleotides, the CDR3 is TGTGCCAGCAGCCAAGTAATGGCGCCCTACGAGCAGTACTTC.

The V call is TRBV27, the J call TRBJ2-5; D ambiguous. The length of the CDR3 is 14 residues. The germline V gene encodes CDR1 MNHEY and CDR2 SMNVEV (reference sequence). The V end was cut by 8 bases, the J end by 0 bases, with 13 bases between. CDR3 sequence: CASSPLEYQETQYF. The CDR3 nucleotides read TGTGCCAGCTCCCCGCTGGAGTACCAAGAGACCCAGTACTTC.

This clonotype was picked up many times. The chain uses TRBV7-9 and TRBJ1-1; no clear D gene. The CDR3 consists of 12 residues. V gave up 3 bases and J gave up 5 bases, with 7 bases separating them. Germline V gene lookup returns CDR1 SEHNR and CDR2 FQNEAQ (reference sequence). The CDR3 protein is CASSFTETEAFF. The CDR3 DNA is TGTGCCAGCAGCTTCACAGAGACTGAAGCTTTCTTT.